This record concerns one T cell receptor (beta chain) sequence. Its antigen remains unidentified. Splitting the CD4+ cells yielded a CD45RA+ naive subset and a CD45RA-negative memory subset. Trimming shortened V by 8 bases and J by 0 bases, and 11 bases separated the two germline ends. CDR1 WSHSY and CDR2 SAAADI come from the germline V gene. The CDR3 has 13 residues. The protocol was immunoSEQ multiplex PCR, while the TCRdb copy is restricted to in-frame clones and leaves out a portion. The repertoire consists of some 2 million clones, with around 95% occurring once and the leading ten covering more than 0.1%. The data were taken from a study of shared clonotypes between healthy human individuals. Study conclusions and caveats: Shared across a handful of donors were approximately 5% of the naive CD4 clonotypes. Lower generation probabilities were found for non-shared clonotypes than for those shared by all four donors. Exclusively blood specimens were collected; tissue repertoires likely differ.

This sequence was found in a man younger than 30 in good health. The specimen was naive CD4+ T cells sorted from blood. Indicated subset: CD45RA+ positively selected. The chain has TRBV10-2 and TRBJ2-7; D is uncertain. CDR3 sequence reads: CASCGRSSYEQYF. The CDR3 DNA follows: TGCGCCAGCTGTGGCAGGAGCTCCTACGAGCAGTACTTC.